These 21 T cell receptor beta chains share one sample of origin, sequenced in a study of OX40 agonist ivuxolimab in advanced cancers. Measured with immunoSEQ multiplex PCR; TCRdb has only the in-frame clones, and not every one. Among about 32,000 clones listed, roughly 84% were seen once. Source: CD4+ or CD8+ T cells sorted from blood, taken in a trial of the OX40 agonist ivuxolimab. Receptors originate from an adult with an advanced solid tumor such as melanoma, head and neck, liver or kidney cancer.

The table lists this clone with a few counts. V and J are TRBV6-5 and TRBJ2-7; D is perhaps TRBD1 (7 bases). The CDR3 consists of 15 residues. Deletions cut 7 bases from V and 1 base from J, with 17 bases between. CDR1 is MNHEY, CDR2 SVGAGI, per germline. In nucleotides, the CDR3 is TGTGCCAGCAAAGGTGCCGCAGGGGGGTCCTACGAGCAGTACTTC. This encodes CASKGAAGGSYEQYF.

The chain has TRBV28 and TRBJ1-2; D is unclear. CDR3 length: 14 amino acids. The V end lost 4 bases, the J end lost 0 bases, and 9 bases lay between the germline ends. From germline, CDR1 is MDHEN and CDR2 SYDVKM. The CDR3 region is CASSSPTPNYGYTF. The CDR3 nucleotides are TGTGCCAGCAGTTCACCTACCCCTAACTATGGCTACACCTTC.

The CDR3 region is CASSEGDNEQFF. In DNA form, the CDR3 reads TGTGCCAGCAGCGAAGGAGACAATGAGCAGTTCTTC. The V and J genes are TRBV9 and TRBJ2-1; D not resolved. This CDR3 has 12 residues. CDR1 SGDLS and CDR2 YYNGEE come from the germline V gene. Trimming took off 3 bases at V and 5 bases at J, with 6 bases between the two ends. Full variable domain (remainder filled in from reference TRBV9 and TRBJ2-1): DSGVTQTPKHLITATGQRVTLRCSPRSGDLSVYWYQQSLDQGLQFLIQYYNGEERAKGNILERFSAQQFPDLHSELNLSSLELGDSALYFCASSEGDNEQFFGPGTRLTVL.

This clone has just a few counts. The gene calls are TRBV27 and TRBJ2-3; no definite D call. This CDR3 is 12 amino acids long. The V gene's germline CDR1 is MNHEY and CDR2 SMNVEV (reference sequence). V lost 3 bases and J lost 6, with 7 bases in between. The CDR3 DNA reads as TGTGCCAGCAGTTTCGGCCGGGATACGCAGTATTTT. The encoded protein is CASSFGRDTQYF.

The chain links TRBV4-1 to TRBJ1-1; 7 nucleotides align to TRBD1. CDR1 is MGHRA and CDR2 is YSYEKL in the germline V gene. There are 17 residues in the CDR3. V shed 1 base and J 6 bases; nucleotides not matched to a gene: 14. This CDR3 is CASSQGQLGGSSAEAFF. The CDR3 DNA reads TGCGCCAGCAGCCAAGGACAATTAGGGGGCTCTTCGGCTGAAGCTTTCTTT.

The chain combines TRBV6-6 with TRBJ1-6; D is unclear. The germline gives CDR1 MNHNY, CDR2 SVGAGI (reference sequence). The CDR3 has 14 residues. V was cut by 5 bases and J by 7 bases, with 12 bases left in between. CDR3 bases: TGTGCCAGCAGTCCACACGGGTACAATTCACCCCTCCACTTT. This sequence encodes CASSPHGYNSPLHF.

The chain carries TRBV28 and TRBJ2-5; D remains unclear. The CDR3 is made up of 13 amino acids. The germline CDR1 and CDR2 sequences are MDHEN and SYDVKM. Deletions cut 2 bases from V and 1 base from J, with 5 bases between. The CDR3, as DNA: TGTGCCAGCAGTTTAACGGTCCAAGAGACCCAGTACTTC. Protein product: CASSLTVQETQYF.

The chain carries TRBV5-5 and TRBJ2-7; 9 bases align to TRBD1. The CDR3 covers 14 residues. The V gene end was trimmed by 5 bases and the J gene end by 4 bases; junction bases not matched to a gene: 7. The V gene's germline CDR1 is SGHKS and CDR2 YYEKEE (reference sequence). The CDR3 nucleotides read TGTGCCAGCAGGGAGACAGGGGGTCGTTACGAGCAGTACTTC. As protein: CASRETGGRYEQYF.

V is TRBV6-1 and J is TRBJ2-7, with TRBD1 matching over 9 bases. Germline values: CDR1 MNHNS, CDR2 SASEGT. This CDR3 is built from 15 residues. V was pared by 4 bases and J by 1 base, with 5 bases of the junction left unmatched. Written as DNA, the CDR3 is TGTGCCAGCAGTGGGGACGGGACAGGGTCCTACGAGCAGTACTTC. Amino acid sequence: CASSGDGTGSYEQYF.

The J gene is TRBJ2-1, the V gene TRBV28; 7 positions agree with TRBD2. Germline loops: CDR1 MDHEN, CDR2 SYDVKM. The CDR3 length is 13 residues. V dropped 8 bases and J dropped 8; count of bases not matched to a gene: 9. Written as DNA, the CDR3 is TGTGCCAGCTCGGGGGGTTTCGGCGATGAGCAGTTCTTC. Translating gives CASSGGFGDEQFF.

The genes are TRBV15 and TRBJ2-3; D is uncertain. From germline, CDR1 is LNHNV and CDR2 YYDKDF (reference sequence). V lost 8 bases to trimming and J lost 2 bases, with 5 bases between them. The CDR3 is 11 residues long. The DNA for the CDR3 is TGTGCCACCCCCCACACAGATACGCAGTATTTT. Residues: CATPHTDTQYF.

The genes are TRBV6-5 and TRBJ2-7, with TRBD2 as a possible D gene (5 bases). The V gene's germline CDR1 is MNHEY and CDR2 SVGAGI. The CDR3 runs 13 residues. V shed 2 bases and J shed 3 bases, with 8 bases lying between them. The CDR3 reads CASSYGRDYEQYF. The CDR3 bases are TGTGCCAGCAGTTACGGCCGGGACTACGAGCAGTACTTC.

V and J are TRBV27 and TRBJ2-1; the D gene is possibly TRBD2 (5 bases). This CDR3 spans 17 amino acids. The V gene lost 5 bases and the J gene lost 8 bases, with 25 bases spanning the gap. Germline CDR1 and CDR2: MNHEY and SMNVEV (reference sequence). The CDR3 loop is CASSPSLKRSPGDEQFF. CDR3 nucleotide sequence: TGTGCCAGCAGTCCTTCCTTGAAGCGGAGCCCTGGCGATGAGCAGTTCTTC.

The V gene is TRBV28, the J gene TRBJ1-3; D gene ambiguous. Deletions cut 4 bases from V and 0 bases from J, with 10 bases between. The CDR3 sequence is 15 residues long. Germline V gene sequence: CDR1 MDHEN, CDR2 SYDVKM. The CDR3 here is CASSSPGLSGNTIYF. The CDR3 coding sequence is TGTGCCAGCAGTTCCCCTGGCCTCTCTGGAAACACCATATATTTT.

This clone was observed a handful of times. The rearrangement joins TRBV6-5 to TRBJ1-2; possible D gene TRBD1, 6 bases. The V end lost 7 bases, the J end lost 8 bases, and 14 bases lay between the germline ends. The CDR3 is 12 amino acids. CDR1 is MNHEY, CDR2 SVGAGI, per germline. This CDR3 is CASTNRADGYTF. The CDR3 DNA is TGTGCCAGCACTAACAGGGCTGACGGCTACACCTTC.

The chain recombines TRBV7-2 with TRBJ1-4; D is unclear. V lost 4 bases to trimming and J lost 2 bases, with 11 bases between them. CDR3 size: 15 residues. Germline V gives CDR1 SGHTA, CDR2 FQGNSA. The DNA for the CDR3 is TGTGCCAGCAGCTCCCGAAGTGCGACTAATGAAAAACTGTTTTTT. The encoded protein is CASSSRSATNEKLFF.

The chain carries TRBV5-5 and TRBJ1-5; 9 bases agree with TRBD1. This CDR3 region has 14 residues. CDR1 is SGHKS, CDR2 YYEKEE, per germline (reference sequence). The V and J ends lost 4 bases and 6 bases, in that order; junction bases with no gene match: 5. CDR3 protein: CASSPGTGSQPQHF. The CDR3 bases are TGTGCCAGCAGCCCGGGGACAGGGAGTCAGCCCCAGCATTTT.

This chain uses TRBV7-9 with TRBJ1-1; unclear D gene. The CDR3 spans 14 residues. The V end was cut by 5 bases, the J end by 2 bases, with 12 bases between. Germline values: CDR1 SEHNR, CDR2 FQNEAQ (reference sequence). This chain's CDR3 is CASSHPLGNTEAFF. CDR3 bases: TGTGCCAGCAGCCACCCTCTCGGAAACACTGAAGCTTTCTTT.

This clone was detected only a few times. The chain carries TRBV28 and TRBJ2-7, with a tentative D call TRBD1 (6 bases). V dropped 7 bases and J dropped 3 bases, with 19 bases sitting between them. The CDR3 spans 15 residues. The germline V gene has CDR1 MDHEN and CDR2 SYDVKM. Here the CDR3 reads CASTLPTGSGYEQYF. The CDR3 nucleotides are TGTGCCAGCACCCTTCCGACAGGAAGTGGCTACGAGCAGTACTTC.

The chain joins TRBV28 to TRBJ2-5; no clear D. V lost 5 bases and J 7 bases, leaving 14 bases between the germline ends. The germline V gene encodes CDR1 MDHEN and CDR2 SYDVKM. The CDR3 contains 13 residues. The DNA of the CDR3 is TGTGCCAGCAGTCCCCTAATAGATCGGACCCAGTACTTC. This gives the protein CASSPLIDRTQYF.

Relative to its sample, this clone is medium-sized (0.01 to 0.1%). This chain links TRBV28 with TRBJ2-4; the match to TRBD2 covers 8 bases. J lost 0 bases, V lost 3 bases, and 10 bases had no gene match. The CDR3 is 18 amino acids. The germline CDR1 and CDR2 sequences are MDHEN and SYDVKM. CDR3 nucleotides: TGTGCCAGCAGTTTTGTAGCGGGAAGGGGATTAGCCAAAAACATTCAGTACTTC. It translates to CASSFVAGRGLAKNIQYF.